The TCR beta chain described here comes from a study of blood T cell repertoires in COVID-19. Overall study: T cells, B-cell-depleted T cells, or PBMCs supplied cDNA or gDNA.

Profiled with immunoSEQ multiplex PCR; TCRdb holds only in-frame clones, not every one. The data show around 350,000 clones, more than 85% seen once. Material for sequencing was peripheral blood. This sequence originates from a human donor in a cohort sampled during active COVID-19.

The chain's CDR3 is CASSLAASGAGGEQYF. CDR3 coding DNA: TGTGCCAGCAGCTTAGCGGCTAGCGGCGCCGGAGGCGAGCAGTACTTC. V and J are TRBV7-8 and TRBJ2-7; 7 bases match TRBD2. The junction had 11 bases not matched to a gene; V was cut back by 0 bases and J by 6 bases. CDR1 and CDR2 (germline): SGHVS, FQNEAQ. The CDR3 has 16 amino acids. Looking up the rest from reference TRBV7-8 and TRBJ2-7 gives the full variable domain: GAGVSQSPRYKVAKRGQDVALRCDPISGHVSLFWYQQALGQGPEFLTYFQNEAQLDKSGLPSDRFFAERPEGSVSTLKIQRTQQEDSAVYLCASSLAASGAGGEQYFGPGTRLTVT.